These T cell receptor beta chains were read from a single sample in a study of siplizumab effects on memory and regulatory T cells. Method: immunoSEQ multiplex PCR; TCRdb's copy keeps in-frame clones and lacks some. This sample has over 60,000 clones, with about 90% found just once. Sequences were obtained from CD8+ T cells sorted from blood. Every receptor here comes from a human donor in good health. CDR3s include the opening cysteine and the closing phenylalanine or tryptophan. D genes are given only for firm matches. Some rows have no size entry. The others give once, few or many, or a class for an expanded clone.

clone_size | j_call | v_call | d_call | cdr3_aa | cdr3_nt
. | TRBJ2-1 | TRBV27 | . | CASSLWGSGRNEQFF | TGTGCCAGCAGTTTATGGGGTAGCGGTCGTAATGAGCAGTTCTTC
. | TRBJ1-2 | TRBV29-1 | TRBD1 | CSDGTGINYGYTF | TGCAGCGACGGGACAGGTATTAACTATGGCTACACCTTC
. | TRBJ2-2 | TRBV14 | TRBD2 | CASSQAEREDTEAVSGELFF | TGTGCCAGCAGCCAGGCAGAGCGGGAGGACACAGAGGCCGTCTCCGGGGAGCTGTTTTTT
. | TRBJ2-5 | TRBV18 | . | CASSPPAGEPQYF | TGTGCCAGCTCACCACCGGCAGGGGAGCCCCAGTACTTC
. | TRBJ1-1 | TRBV4-2 | . | CASSQGWSGSRAEAFF | TGTGCCAGCAGCCAAGGTTGGAGTGGCTCCCGAGCTGAAGCTTTCTTT
. | TRBJ2-2 | TRBV4-1 | . | CASSQAARPTAGTGELFF | TGCGCCAGCAGCCAGGCGGCGAGACCCACCGCGGGGACCGGGGAGCTGTTTTTT
. | TRBJ2-1 | TRBV19 | TRBD2 | CASSNRLAGHNEQFF | TGTGCCAGTAGTAACCGACTAGCGGGGCACAATGAGCAGTTCTTC
. | TRBJ2-1 | TRBV5-4 | . | CASSFGSITYNEQFF | TGTGCCAGCAGCTTCGGAAGTATCACCTACAATGAGCAGTTCTTC
. | TRBJ2-7 | TRBV27 | . | CASRPSPYEQYF | TGTGCCAGCAGGCCTAGCCCCTACGAGCAGTACTTC
. | TRBJ2-6 | TRBV12-2 | . | CASRLVATQSRANVLTF | TGTGCAAGTCGCCTCGTCGCCACACAAAGTCGGGCCAACGTCCTGACTTTC
. | TRBJ1-1 | TRBV27 | TRBD1 | CASSNRGTEAFF | TGTGCCAGCAGCAACAGGGGCACTGAAGCTTTCTTT
. | TRBJ2-1 | TRBV6-5 | . | CASSWGPDNEQFF | TGTGCCAGCAGTTGGGGCCCTGACAATGAGCAGTTCTTC
. | TRBJ1-1 | TRBV11-2 | . | CASSYQDNTEAFF | TGTGCCAGCAGCTACCAGGACAACACTGAAGCTTTCTTT
. | TRBJ2-5 | TRBV6-6 | . | CASSYRGIETQYF | TGTGCCAGCAGTTACCGGGGGATAGAGACCCAGTACTTC
. | TRBJ1-2 | TRBV6-1 | . | CASSETRVDGYTF | TGTGCCAGCAGTGAAACCCGGGTGGATGGCTACACCTTC
. | TRBJ2-2 | TRBV6-1 | TRBD2 | CASSTYSGSAGELFF | TGTGCCAGCTCAACTTATAGCGGGAGTGCCGGGGAGCTGTTTTTT
. | TRBJ1-1 | TRBV7-9 | . | CASSLVLANTEAFF | TGTGCCAGCAGCTTAGTGCTGGCGAACACTGAAGCTTTCTTT
. | TRBJ1-1 | TRBV27 | TRBD1 | CASSSNRGLNTEAFF | TGTGCCAGCAGTTCGAACAGGGGGCTGAACACTGAAGCTTTCTTT
. | TRBJ2-7 | TRBV13 | TRBD2 | CASSATGGTAYEQYF | TGTGCCAGCAGCGCGACGGGGGGGACGGCCTACGAGCAGTACTTC
. | TRBJ2-7 | TRBV7-9 | . | CASSLELGNEQYF | TGTGCCAGCAGCTTAGAGCTCGGGAATGAGCAGTACTTC
. | TRBJ1-6 | TRBV5-8 | TRBD1 | CASSFRGRQGWGSPLHF | TGTGCCAGCAGCTTCAGGGGCCGACAGGGCTGGGGGTCACCCCTCCACTTT
. | TRBJ2-3 | TRBV30 | TRBD2 | CACRPAGVTAPYPDTQYF | TGTGCCTGCCGTCCAGCGGGAGTAACCGCCCCTTATCCCGATACGCAGTATTTT
. | TRBJ2-6 | TRBV30 | . | CAWSRSGANVLTF | TGTGCCTGGAGTAGGTCTGGGGCCAACGTCCTGACTTTC
once | TRBJ2-5 | TRBV9 | . | CASSENEDGGQETQYF | TGTGCCAGCAGCGAGAACGAGGACGGAGGCCAAGAGACCCAGTACTTC
. | TRBJ2-7 | TRBV29-1 | TRBD1 | CSVAGTGSYEQYF | TGCAGCGTTGCCGGGACAGGGTCCTACGAGCAGTACTTC
. | TRBJ2-3 | TRBV7-3 | TRBD1 | CASSRGTGEADTQYF | TGTGCCAGCAGCCGTGGGACAGGGGAGGCAGATACGCAGTATTTT
. | TRBJ2-2 | TRBV15 | . | CATNQVTATGELFF | TGTGCCACCAATCAAGTTACAGCCACCGGGGAGCTGTTTTTT
. | TRBJ1-4 | TRBV14 | . | CASSQDPGVNEKLFF | TGTGCCAGCAGCCAAGACCCGGGAGTTAATGAAAAACTGTTTTTT
. | TRBJ1-1 | TRBV4-2 | . | CASSPPSPGRNAFF | TGTGCCAGCAGCCCCCCATCCCCGGGGAGGAACGCTTTCTTT
. | TRBJ2-7 | TRBV27 | . | CASRPQGGPYEQYF | TGTGCCAGCAGACCTCAGGGGGGCCCCTACGAGCAGTACTTC
. | TRBJ2-1 | TRBV7-2 | . | CASSSLLHNEQFF | TGTGCCAGCAGCTCCTTACTCCACAATGAGCAGTTCTTC
. | TRBJ1-1 | TRBV10-3 | . | CAISDIRTEAFF | TGTGCCATCAGTGATATTCGGACTGAAGCTTTCTTT
. | TRBJ2-7 | TRBV27 | TRBD1 | CASSLFVGQHSYEQYF | TGTGCCAGCAGTTTATTCGTGGGACAGCACTCCTACGAGCAGTACTTC
. | TRBJ1-4 | TRBV9 | . | CASSVDGSNEKLFF | TGTGCCAGCAGCGTAGACGGGAGTAATGAAAAACTGTTTTTT
. | TRBJ2-7 | TRBV5-6 | TRBD2 | CASSYGTSGSNEQYF | TGTGCCAGCAGCTACGGGACTAGCGGGAGTAACGAGCAGTACTTC
once | TRBJ1-1 | TRBV6-4 | . | CASRGSAWVTEAFF | TGTGCCAGCAGAGGCAGCGCGTGGGTTACTGAAGCTTTCTTT
. | TRBJ1-1 | TRBV9 | . | CASSVGSGRNTEAFF | TGTGCCAGCAGCGTAGGGTCAGGGAGGAACACTGAAGCTTTCTTT
. | TRBJ2-7 | TRBV27 | . | CASGWETYEQYF | TGTGCCAGCGGGTGGGAAACCTACGAGCAGTACTTC
. | TRBJ1-2 | TRBV19 | . | CASIQGWGDGYTF | TGTGCCAGTATTCAGGGTTGGGGTGATGGCTACACCTTC
. | TRBJ2-7 | TRBV18 | TRBD1 | CASSRTGTAYEQYF | TGTGCCAGCTCACGAACCGGGACAGCCTACGAGCAGTACTTC
. | TRBJ1-2 | TRBV5-1 | TRBD1 | CASSSPGQKDGYTF | TGCGCCAGCAGCTCGCCGGGACAGAAAGATGGCTACACCTTC
. | TRBJ1-2 | TRBV2 | . | CASSEIPGFDYYGYTF | TGTGCCAGCAGTGAAATCCCAGGGTTTGATTACTATGGCTACACCTTC
. | TRBJ2-3 | TRBV6-6 | . | CASSYSRPPWDTQYF | TGTGCCAGCAGTTACTCGAGACCCCCATGGGATACGCAGTATTTT
once | TRBJ2-1 | TRBV10-1 | TRBD2 | CATPAGVGDEQFF | TGCGCCACCCCGGCGGGAGTAGGGGATGAGCAGTTCTTC
. | TRBJ2-5 | TRBV5-1 | . | CASSLEDTNQETQYF | TGCGCCAGCAGCTTGGAGGACACCAACCAAGAGACCCAGTACTTC
medium-sized | TRBJ2-7 | TRBV7-2 | TRBD1 | CASSPWTGAKYEQYF | TGTGCCAGCAGCCCATGGACAGGGGCGAAGTACGAGCAGTACTTC
. | TRBJ2-7 | TRBV6-4 | . | CASSDSADSYEQYF | TGTGCCAGCAGTGACTCGGCGGATTCCTACGAGCAGTACTTC